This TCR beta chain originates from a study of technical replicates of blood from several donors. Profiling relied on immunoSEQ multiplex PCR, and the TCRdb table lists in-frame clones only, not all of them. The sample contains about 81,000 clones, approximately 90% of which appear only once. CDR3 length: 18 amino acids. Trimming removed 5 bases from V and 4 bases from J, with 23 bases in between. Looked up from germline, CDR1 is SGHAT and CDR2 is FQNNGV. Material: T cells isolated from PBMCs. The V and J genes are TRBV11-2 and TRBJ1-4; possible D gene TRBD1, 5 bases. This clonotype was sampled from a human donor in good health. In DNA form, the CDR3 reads TGTGCCAGCAGCGGGTCGCCCGCCCTGCAGGGAATTAATGAAAAACTGTTTTTT. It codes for CASSGSPALQGINEKLFF.